This entry lists 22 T cell receptor beta chains sequenced from one sample in a study of blood T cell repertoires in COVID-19. Profiled with immunoSEQ multiplex PCR; TCRdb holds only in-frame clones, not every one. The table shows 200,000 or so clones, with roughly four fifths occurring only once. Sequenced input: PBMCs or T cells enriched from blood (not recorded which). Source of these receptors: a man aged 35 to 55 who had recovered from COVID-19.

The chain joins TRBV5-4 to TRBJ2-1; perhaps TRBD2 as D (6 bases). The V and J ends lost 0 bases and 8 bases respectively, with 18 bases between them. The germline CDR1 and CDR2 sequences are SGHNT and YYREEE (reference sequence). CDR3 size: 16 residues. CDR3 in amino acids: CASSLASPGVGHEQFF. The CDR3 DNA follows: TGTGCCAGCAGCTTGGCGTCCCCGGGGGTGGGGCATGAGCAGTTCTTC. Full variable domain (rest looked up from reference TRBV5-4 and TRBJ2-1): ETGVTQSPTHLIKTRGQQVTLRCSSQSGHNTVSWYQQALGQGPQFIFQYYREEENGRGNFPPRFSGLQFPNYSSELNVNALELDDSALYLCASSLASPGVGHEQFFGPGTRLTVL.

The V and J genes are TRBV4-1 and TRBJ1-3; 8 nucleotides agree with TRBD1. Looked up from germline, CDR1 is MGHRA and CDR2 is YSYEKL. The CDR3 has 16 amino acids. Germline trimming cut 2 bases from V and 3 bases from J; bases unmatched to any gene: 6. In DNA, the CDR3 is TGCGCCAGCAGCCAACCCGACAGGGGTTATGGAAACACCATATATTTT. Its translation: CASSQPDRGYGNTIYF.

This clone was found a few times. The chain links TRBV2 to TRBJ1-1; 9 bases match TRBD1. Losses at the gene ends were 7 bases for V and 4 bases for J; bases not matched to a gene: 7. Germline lookup yields CDR1 SNHLY and CDR2 FYNNEI. The CDR3 is made up of 14 amino acids. This CDR3 is CASKTGTGSTEAFF. DNA for the CDR3: TGTGCCAGCAAAACCGGGACAGGGAGCACTGAAGCTTTCTTT.

V gene TRBV11-3 combines with J gene TRBJ1-3; TRBD1 matches 9 bases. V shed 5 bases, J shed 2 bases, and the junction held 7 bases outside the gene matches. This CDR3 has 16 amino acids. Germline assignment: CDR1 SGHNT and CDR2 YENEEA. CDR3 DNA: TGTGCCAGCAGCCCCCACTGGACAGGGGCTGGAAACACCATATATTTT. It yields the protein CASSPHWTGAGNTIYF.

The V gene is TRBV18, the J gene TRBJ1-2; no clear D. Germline loops: CDR1 KGHSH, CDR2 LQKENI. This CDR3 spans 16 amino acids. Trimming shortened V by 3 bases and J by 0 bases, and 14 bases separated the two germline ends. The CDR3 sequence: CASSPPVGSSNYGYTF. The CDR3 nucleotides read TGTGCCAGCTCACCGCCGGTGGGGAGCTCTAACTATGGCTACACCTTC.

The V and J genes are TRBV15 and TRBJ1-5; D is possibly TRBD1 (5 bases). The CDR3 contains 15 residues. Germline CDR1 LNHNV, CDR2 YYDKDF (reference sequence). V was clipped by 4 bases and J by 7 bases, with 17 bases between them. Here the CDR3 reads CATSIGSGGAQPQHF. The CDR3 bases are TGTGCCACCAGCATCGGTAGCGGAGGGGCACAGCCCCAGCATTTT.

In its sample, this clone was seen once. The chain is built from TRBV6-2 or TRBV6-3 and TRBJ2-3; 9 bases agree with TRBD2. Germline V CDR1 and CDR2: MNHEY, SVGEGT. The trim removed 2 bases at V and 2 bases at J, leaving 2 bases unmatched. This CDR3 has 15 amino acids. The CDR3 loop reads CASSYQRGDTDTQYF. The CDR3 DNA reads TGTGCCAGCAGTTACCAGCGGGGGGACACAGATACGCAGTATTTT.

As DNA, the CDR3 is TGTGCCAGCAGTAAATTAGGGACAGGCGAGCAGTACTTC. Amino acid sequence: CASSKLGTGEQYF. The chain is built from TRBV6-2 or TRBV6-3 and TRBJ2-7; 8 nucleotides match TRBD1. V was clipped by 5 bases and J by 6 bases; unmatched bases: 6. The germline CDR1 and CDR2 sequences are MNHEY and SVGEGT. The CDR3 contains 13 residues.

V is TRBV4-2 and J is TRBJ2-2; 9 nucleotides match TRBD1. Germline loops: CDR1 LGHNA, CDR2 YNFKEQ. Trimming took 4 bases from V and 6 from J; bases not matched to a gene: 12. The CDR3 runs 17 residues. DNA of the CDR3: TGTGCCAGCAGCCCCATCGGGACAGGGAGTTTTGCCGGGGAGCTGTTTTTT. Translating it yields CASSPIGTGSFAGELFF.

The chain links TRBV3-1 (or the pseudogene TRBV3-2) to TRBJ1-2; D might be TRBD1 (5 bases). The V end was cut by 2 bases, the J end by 4 bases, with 17 bases between. The germline V gene encodes CDR1 LGHDT and CDR2 YNNKEL (reference sequence). This CDR3 is built from 16 residues. DNA for the CDR3: TGTGCCAGCAGCCAACCCAGGGTTAACCCACCCTATGGCTACACCTTC. Its protein product is CASSQPRVNPPYGYTF.

V gene TRBV7-2 combines with J gene TRBJ1-6; 9 nucleotides match TRBD1. J lost 14 bases, V lost 2 bases, and 7 bases had no gene match. Looked up from germline, CDR1 is SGHTA and CDR2 is FQGNSA. This CDR3 is built from 14 residues. The CDR3 DNA reads as TGTGCCAGCAGCTTACCGGCGGGACAGGGTTCCCTCCACTTT. Its translation: CASSLPAGQGSLHF.

The V and J genes are TRBV6-5 and TRBJ2-5, with TRBD2 matching 7 bases. Germline V gene lookup returns CDR1 MNHEY and CDR2 SVGAGI. V gave up 7 bases and J gave up 5 bases; unmatched junction bases: 7. The CDR3 has 13 residues. In nucleotides, the CDR3 is TGTGCCAGCACTAGCGGACCACTCGAGACCCAGTACTTC. The encoded protein is CASTSGPLETQYF.

The rearrangement links TRBV9 to TRBJ2-2; 7 nucleotides align to TRBD1. Germline values: CDR1 SGDLS, CDR2 YYNGEE. The CDR3 is made up of 14 amino acids. V gave up 3 bases and J gave up 6 bases; unmatched junction bases: 5. The CDR3 bases are TGTGCCAGCAGCGGCCTTCAGGGGGCCGGGGAGCTGTTTTTT. Protein: CASSGLQGAGELFF. The variable domain in full, with the rest retrieved from reference TRBV9 and TRBJ2-2, is DSGVTQTPKHLITATGQRVTLRCSPRSGDLSVYWYQQSLDQGLQFLIQYYNGEERAKGNILERFSAQQFPDLHSELNLSSLELGDSALYFCASSGLQGAGELFFGEGSRLTVL.

V usage is TRBV20-1 and J usage is TRBJ1-5, with D perhaps matching TRBD1 (5 bases). The CDR3 contains 15 residues. The germline gives CDR1 DFQATT, CDR2 SNEGSKA (reference sequence). V shed 3 bases and J shed 0 bases, with 12 bases lying between them. The CDR3 sequence: CSASNGGFSNQPQHF. The CDR3 nucleotides read TGCAGTGCTAGTAATGGGGGGTTTAGCAATCAGCCCCAGCATTTT.

This clone appeared once. The chain carries TRBV30 and TRBJ2-1; D is unresolved. The ends were cut back, 3 bases at V and 4 bases at J, with 7 bases in the middle. CDR3 length equals 12 residues. The germline V gene encodes CDR1 GTSNPN and CDR2 SVGIG (reference sequence). CDR3 coding DNA: TGTGCCTGGAGAGGAGTTTACAATGAGCAGTTCTTC. Protein: CAWRGVYNEQFF.

The rearrangement links TRBV5-6 to TRBJ1-3, with D tentatively TRBD1 (6 bases). CDR1 is SGHDT and CDR2 is YYEEEE in the germline V gene. Between the trimmed V and J ends, which lost 4 bases and 4 bases, there was a span of 12 bases. The CDR3 extends over 14 amino acids. CDR3 in DNA: TGTGCCAGCAGCCATCGGACAGCAGGAAACACCATATATTTT. Amino acid sequence: CASSHRTAGNTIYF.

This chain connects TRBV19 to TRBJ1-1, with D tentatively TRBD1 (5 bases). This CDR3 spans 14 amino acids. Per germline, CDR1 LNHDA and CDR2 SQIVND (reference sequence). Trimming stripped 5 bases from V and 1 base from J, with 11 bases between. The CDR3 bases are TGTGCCAGTAGTCTTGACAGAGCGAACACTGAAGCTTTCTTT. Translated, it gives CASSLDRANTEAFF.

This clone was observed once. The chain couples TRBV5-4 to TRBJ2-7; unclear D gene. V was shortened by 4 bases and J by 6 bases, with 14 bases between the two germline ends. CDR1 and CDR2 from the germline V gene are SGHNT and YYREEE (reference sequence). The CDR3 is 13 amino acids. CDR3 nucleotide sequence: TGTGCCAGCAGCCAAGACACTTCGGTCGAGCAGTACTTC. This codes for CASSQDTSVEQYF.

As DNA, the CDR3 is TGTGCCAGCAGTCCCTGGACCTTAGAGGGTAGCAATCAGCCCCAGCATTTT. Protein product: CASSPWTLEGSNQPQHF. V gene TRBV6-6 combines with J gene TRBJ1-5; no clear D gene. In germline, CDR1 is MNHNY, CDR2 SVGAGI (reference sequence). Trimming took off 5 bases at V and 0 bases at J, with 17 bases between the two ends. The CDR3 is 17 amino acids.

The gene calls are TRBV19 and TRBJ1-2; 10 bases fit TRBD1. CDR1 LNHDA and CDR2 SQIVND come from the germline V gene (reference sequence). V lost 10 bases and J lost 7; bases outside the gene matches: 6. The CDR3 runs 12 residues. The CDR3 region has the DNA TGTGCCACCAGACAGGGGGCGGTTGGCTACACCTTC. This gives the protein CATRQGAVGYTF. The complete variable domain, with remaining parts taken from reference TRBV19 and TRBJ1-2, reads DGGITQSPKYLFRKEGQNVTLSCEQNLNHDAMYWYRQDPGQGLRLIYYSQIVNDFQKGDIAEGYSVSREKKESFPLTVTSAQKNPTAFYLCATRQGAVGYTFGSGTRLTVV.

J is TRBJ1-5 and V is TRBV24-1, with 7 bases lining up with TRBD1. Trimming took 4 bases from V and 2 from J; bases not matched to a gene: 22. Germline CDR1 KGHDR, CDR2 SFDVKD. The length of the CDR3 is 21 residues. Here the CDR3 DNA reads TGTGCCACCAGTGACCCCACAAGACAGGGTCGGGCATATATGGGCAATCAGCCCCAGCATTTT. Translated: CATSDPTRQGRAYMGNQPQHF.

In its sample, this clone was seen once. The rearrangement joins TRBV3-1 (or the pseudogene TRBV3-2) to TRBJ2-3; D possibly corresponds to TRBD1 (6 bases). With 1 base removed from V and 3 bases from J, the gap between germline ends came to 11 bases. The germline V gene encodes CDR1 LGHDT and CDR2 YNNKEL (reference sequence). There are 15 residues in the CDR3. The CDR3 bases are TGTGCCAGCAGCCAAGTTCACAGGGTGACAGATACGCAGTATTTT. It codes for CASSQVHRVTDTQYF.